What follows are 29 T cell receptor beta chains derived from one specimen sequenced in a study of human T cells and chemical hapten exposure. Stated time point: patch test 1, 2 weeks after DPC sensitization. The treatment was: therapeutic diphenylcyclopropenone sensitization with weekly scalp DPC. In TCRdb, the RACE reads were re-called with MiXCR into one record per CDR3 protein. The sample holds 380,000 or so distinct CDR3 sequences, roughly 4.8% seen once. Sample: whole blood, taken in connection with sensitization to the hapten diphenylcyclopropenone (DPC). The source is a woman between 50 and 59 years old with alopecia areata. Some clones in this sample may be carry-over from other donors' samples.

This clonotype has only one observation. This clone may be a read error of a much larger clone one base away. This CDR3 fails to terminate in the conserved phenylalanine or tryptophan, so it likely reflects a read error. CDR3 protein: CASRPTGSGEQFY. CDR3 DNA sequence: TGTGCCAGCAGACCGACAGGGTCGGGTGAGCAGTTCTAC. The chain combines TRBV12-3 or TRBV12-4 with TRBJ2-1; 7 bases match TRBD1. V gave up 6 bases and J gave up 9 bases; unmatched junction bases: 8. This CDR3 has 13 residues.

The rearrangement uses TRBV2 and TRBJ1-5; D is ambiguous. CDR3 length equals 13 residues. V was cut by 6 bases and J by 1 base, with 7 bases left in between. CDR1 and CDR2 (germline): SNHLY, FYNNEI. Written as DNA, the CDR3 is TGTGCCAGCAGGTCGGGGAGCAATCAGCCCCAGCATTTT. It is translated as CASRSGSNQPQHF. The full variable domain, with the rest looked up from reference TRBV2 and TRBJ1-5, is EPEVTQTPSHQVTQMGQEVILRCVPISNHLYFYWYRQILGQKVEFLVSFYNNEISEKSEIFDDQFSVERPDGSNFTLKIRSTKLEDSAMYFCASRSGSNQPQHFGDGTRLSIL.

The rearrangement joins TRBV5-1 to TRBJ2-4; 11 bases agree with TRBD1. Germline V gives CDR1 SGHRS, CDR2 YFSETQ. After removal of 4 bases from V and 8 bases from J, the junction contained 11 bases not matched to a gene. The CDR3 length is 16 residues. The CDR3 DNA follows: TGCGCCAGCAGCCTTGGAGGGACAGGGGGTCGAGACATTCAGTACTTC. Translating it yields CASSLGGTGGRDIQYF.

This clonotype was picked up many times. The chain employs TRBV4-3 and TRBJ1-1, with TRBD1 as a possible D gene (6 bases). The V end lost 1 base, the J end lost 11 bases, and 20 bases lay between the germline ends. The CDR3 loop spans 15 amino acids. Germline values: CDR1 LGHNA, CDR2 YSLEER. CDR3 amino acids: CASSQGGHSDTEAFF. CDR3 nucleotide sequence: TGCGCCAGCAGCCAAGGGGGACACAGCGACACCGAGGCTTTCTTT.

This clonotype was counted ten times or more. The chain employs TRBV6-5 and TRBJ1-6; D is undetermined. The CDR3 sequence is 18 residues long. Germline loops: CDR1 MNHEY, CDR2 SVGAGI. Trimming took 0 bases from V and 14 from J, leaving 26 bases between them. In DNA, the CDR3 is TGTGCCAGCAGTTACTCGAGAGTTAATTCACGGAGAGGATCGGCCCTCCACTTT. Translating it yields CASSYSRVNSRRGSALHF.

This clonotype was counted ten times or more. This rearrangement joins TRBV12-3 or TRBV12-4 to TRBJ2-3, with D perhaps TRBD2 (5 bases). Trimming removed 5 bases from V and 4 bases from J, with 10 bases in between. The CDR3 is 13 residues long. The CDR3 DNA sequence: TGTGCCAGCAGTAAGGGAGTGGCAGATACGCAGTATTTT. Amino acids: CASSKGVADTQYF.

This clonotype occurred many times. The chain joins TRBV10-3 to TRBJ2-7, with 10 bases that match TRBD1. The CDR3 covers 16 residues. V shed 11 bases, J shed 5 bases, and the junction held 18 bases outside the gene matches. CDR1 is ENHRY and CDR2 is SYGVKD in the germline V gene. The CDR3 sequence is CASRTGQGVRGNEQYF. The DNA for the CDR3 is TGTGCCTCCCGTACAGGACAGGGGGTTCGGGGTAACGAGCAGTACTTC.

This clonotype has just a few counts. The V and J genes are TRBV28 and TRBJ2-7, with D uncertain. The V gene's germline CDR1 is MDHEN and CDR2 SYDVKM. The V gene lost 4 bases and the J gene lost 3 bases, with 16 bases spanning the gap. The CDR3 is 15 residues long. CDR3 sequence: CASSSITPPGYEQYF. The CDR3 DNA is TGTGCCAGCAGTTCAATAACCCCCCCGGGCTACGAGCAGTACTTC.

The chain recombines TRBV27 with TRBJ1-2; maybe TRBD1 (5 bases). Trimming took off 6 bases at V and 4 bases at J, with 18 bases between the two ends. The CDR3 is made up of 15 amino acids. Germline CDR1 MNHEY, CDR2 SMNVEV (reference sequence). The CDR3 region is CASSPITGRGYGYTF. DNA for the CDR3: TGTGCCAGCAGCCCTATTACAGGACGGGGCTATGGCTACACCTTC.

This clonotype has ten or more counts. This chain joins TRBV25-1 and TRBJ1-3, with TRBD1 matching over 7 bases. The CDR3 has 21 amino acids. Trimming removed 4 bases from V and 0 bases from J; junction bases left unmatched: 21. Per germline, CDR1 MGHDK and CDR2 SYGVNS. DNA for the CDR3: TGTGCCAGCAGTGCCCAACCACCGACAGGGTCTGTTTCCCTCTCTGGAAACACCATATATTTT. This gives the protein CASSAQPPTGSVSLSGNTIYF.

This clonotype has a count of ten or more. V gene TRBV6-2 or TRBV6-3 combines with J gene TRBJ2-1; a weak D match, TRBD1 (6 bases). Germline CDR1 reads MNHEY; CDR2 reads SVGEGT. The CDR3 has 11 amino acids. V lost 6 bases and J lost 6, with 6 bases in between. CDR3 DNA sequence: TGTGCCAGCAGGGACAGCAATGAGCAGTTCTTC. Its protein product is CASRDSNEQFF.

There are a few counts of this clonotype. This chain uses TRBV20-1 with TRBJ2-1, with D uncertain. The CDR3 has 15 residues. Trimming shortened V by 4 bases and J by 8 bases, and 21 bases separated the two germline ends. Germline CDR1 is DFQATT and CDR2 is SNEGSKA (reference sequence). As DNA, the CDR3 is TGCAGTGCTACCTCCATCCAGCTGCCGAGCGATGAGCAGTTCTTC. Protein product: CSATSIQLPSDEQFF.

In its sample, this clonotype was seen many times. The chain carries TRBV6-2 or TRBV6-3 and TRBJ2-7, with 10 positions matching TRBD1. The CDR3 consists of 14 residues. The ends lost 2 bases at V and 4 bases at J; junction bases unmatched: 2. In germline, CDR1 is MNHEY, CDR2 SVGEGT. The CDR3 DNA is TGTGCCAGCAGTTACAAGGGACAGGGGTACGAGCAGTACTTC. Translated: CASSYKGQGYEQYF.

The chain recombines TRBV20-1 with TRBJ1-6; D is unclear. The CDR3 spans 14 residues. V was trimmed by 1 base and J by 9 bases, leaving 13 bases between them. Germline-derived CDR1 and CDR2 are DFQATT and SNEGSKA (reference sequence). The CDR3 bases are TGCAGTGCTAGAGGAGATACCAGCAGTTCACCCCTCCACTTT. It encodes CSARGDTSSSPLHF.

This clonotype occurred a few times. This chain links TRBV9 with TRBJ2-1; 9 nucleotides line up with TRBD2. CDR1 and CDR2 from the germline V gene are SGDLS and YYNGEE. Trimming at V came to 4 bases and at J to 8 bases, leaving 10 bases not matched to a gene. The CDR3 totals 15 residues. CDR3 in amino acids: CASSLPGLAFDEQFF. For the CDR3, the DNA is TGTGCCAGCAGCTTACCGGGACTAGCTTTCGATGAGCAGTTCTTC.

This clonotype was detected ten times or more. The chain uses TRBV12-3 or TRBV12-4 and TRBJ2-2, with TRBD1 matching 8 bases. CDR3 length: 16 residues. The ends lost 5 bases at V and 0 bases at J; junction bases unmatched: 5. CDR3 sequence reads: CASSPGQGSNTGELFF. DNA for the CDR3: TGTGCCAGCAGTCCCGGACAGGGTTCGAACACCGGGGAGCTGTTTTTT.

The chain links TRBV28 to TRBJ1-2; 7 bases are shared with TRBD1. The CDR3 runs 14 residues. Germline V gene sequence: CDR1 MDHEN, CDR2 SYDVKM. Trimming removed 10 bases from V and 5 bases from J; junction bases left unmatched: 13. The CDR3 spells CAIRGKGAGYGYTF. For the CDR3, the DNA is TGTGCCATACGAGGCAAGGGGGCTGGGTATGGCTACACCTTC.

This clonotype was observed many times. The chain employs TRBV3-1 and TRBJ1-4, with D perhaps matching TRBD1 (6 bases). CDR1 LGHDT and CDR2 YNNKEL come from the germline V gene (reference sequence). CDR3 length: 15 residues. Trimming stripped 1 base from V and 3 bases from J, with 9 bases between. CDR3 protein: CASSQGRTANEKLFF. For the CDR3, the DNA is TGTGCCAGCAGCCAAGGGCGGACAGCTAATGAAAAACTGTTTTTT.

This clonotype was seen repeatedly, ten times or more. This chain connects TRBV6-2 or TRBV6-3 to TRBJ2-1, with 7 positions matching TRBD2. V was clipped by 0 bases and J by 8 bases; unmatched bases: 13. The CDR3 covers 17 residues. From germline, CDR1 is MNHEY and CDR2 SVGEGT. Here the CDR3 DNA reads TGTGCCAGCAGTTACTCACCCTGGACTAGAGACCCAGATGAGCAGTTCTTC. It codes for CASSYSPWTRDPDEQFF.

This clonotype was detected ten times or more. The chain employs TRBV12-3 or TRBV12-4 and TRBJ1-2, with D hard to call. The CDR3 covers 12 residues. Trimming took 3 bases from V and 6 from J, leaving 8 bases between them. The CDR3 DNA is TGTGCCAGCAGTTTCAGCTGGGATGGCTACACCTTC. The encoded protein is CASSFSWDGYTF.

This clonotype showed up many times. The chain uses TRBV11-2 and TRBJ1-4; TRBD1 aligns across 11 bases. Germline-derived CDR1 and CDR2 are SGHAT and FQNNGV. Unmatched junction bases numbered 8, after V lost 5 bases and J lost 6 bases. CDR3 length equals 16 residues. The CDR3 sequence is CASSDRPGQGDEKLFF. The DNA for the CDR3 is TGTGCCAGCAGCGACAGGCCGGGACAGGGGGATGAAAAACTGTTTTTT.

In its sample, this clonotype was seen many times. The chain couples TRBV28 to TRBJ2-7; D uncertain. Germline-derived CDR1 and CDR2 are MDHEN and SYDVKM. Trimming pared 6 bases from V and 4 bases from J, leaving 16 bases between. The CDR3 length is 14 residues. The DNA for the CDR3 is TGTGCCAGCAGCCCCGGGTCCGTAAGATACGAGCAGTACTTC. Its protein is CASSPGSVRYEQYF.

The V gene is TRBV2, the J gene TRBJ2-5; D unclear. CDR3 length: 14 amino acids. CDR1 and CDR2 from the germline V gene are SNHLY and FYNNEI. The V end lost 2 bases, the J end lost 2 bases, and 9 bases lay between the germline ends. CDR3: CASSEPLGQETQYF. CDR3 coding DNA: TGTGCCAGCAGTGAACCCCTAGGACAAGAGACCCAGTACTTC.

The chain employs TRBV20-1 and TRBJ2-3, with D possibly matching TRBD2 (6 bases). The CDR3 is made up of 14 amino acids. CDR1 and CDR2 (germline): DFQATT, SNEGSKA (reference sequence). Trimming took off 3 bases at V and 0 bases at J, with 10 bases between the two ends. The CDR3, as DNA: TGCAGTGCTAGGAGGACTACGAGCACAGATACGCAGTATTTT. Its translation is CSARRTTSTDTQYF.

At least ten counts were recorded for this clonotype. The V and J genes are TRBV7-2 and TRBJ2-3; possibly TRBD1 for D (6 bases). This CDR3 contains 15 residues. The germline V and J ends were trimmed by 2 bases and 3 bases, with 12 bases remaining between them. Per the germline V gene, CDR1 is SGHTA and CDR2 is FQGNSA. The CDR3 region is CASSLQGIQTDTQYF. The CDR3 DNA is TGTGCCAGCAGCTTACAGGGGATTCAGACAGATACGCAGTATTTT.

This clonotype occurred many times. The chain carries TRBV20-1 and TRBJ2-4; no firm D call. The CDR3 runs to 14 residues. Deletions cut 6 bases from V and 0 bases from J, with 12 bases between. Germline lookup yields CDR1 DFQATT and CDR2 SNEGSKA (reference sequence). This chain's CDR3 is CSAETAKAKNIQYF. CDR3 sequence (DNA): TGCAGTGCCGAAACAGCGAAAGCCAAAAACATTCAGTACTTC.

In its sample, this clonotype was seen many times. The chain uses TRBV27 and TRBJ2-1, with TRBD2 matching 11 bases. J was trimmed by 9 bases and V by 7 bases; bases with no gene match: 11. The germline CDR1 and CDR2 sequences are MNHEY and SMNVEV (reference sequence). The CDR3 spans 15 residues. CDR3 in amino acids: CASKFLAGGRGEQFF. The CDR3 DNA follows: TGTGCCAGCAAGTTCTTAGCGGGAGGGAGGGGTGAGCAGTTCTTC.

The CDR3 protein is CASSLVTGEDGYTF. The CDR3 DNA reads TGTGCCAGCAGCTTGGTGACAGGGGAAGATGGCTACACCTTC. This chain links TRBV5-4 with TRBJ1-2, with 8 bases matching TRBD1. The V and J ends lost 0 bases and 6 bases, in that order; junction bases with no gene match: 4. CDR1 and CDR2 from the germline V gene are SGHNT and YYREEE (reference sequence). This CDR3 has 14 amino acids.

Ten or more counts support this clonotype. V is TRBV6-5 and J is TRBJ1-1; possibly TRBD1 for D (5 bases). The CDR3 totals 13 residues. Looked up from germline, CDR1 is MNHEY and CDR2 is SVGAGI. V lost 8 bases to trimming and J lost 5 bases, with 15 bases between them. The CDR3 DNA follows: TGTGCCAGCCATTTAGGGGTGCGGACTGAAGCTTTCTTT. Protein: CASHLGVRTEAFF.